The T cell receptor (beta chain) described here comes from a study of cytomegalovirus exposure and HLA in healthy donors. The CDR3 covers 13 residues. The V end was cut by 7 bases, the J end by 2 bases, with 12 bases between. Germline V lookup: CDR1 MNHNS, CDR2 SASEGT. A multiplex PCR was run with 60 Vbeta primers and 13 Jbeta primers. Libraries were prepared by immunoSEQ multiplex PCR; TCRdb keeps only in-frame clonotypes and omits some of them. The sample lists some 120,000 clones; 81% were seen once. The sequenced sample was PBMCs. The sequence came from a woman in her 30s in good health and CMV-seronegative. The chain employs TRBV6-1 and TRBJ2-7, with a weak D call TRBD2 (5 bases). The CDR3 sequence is CASTAGLAYEQYF. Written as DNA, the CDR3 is TGTGCCAGCACTGCGGGTCTAGCCTACGAGCAGTACTTC.